Presented here are 5 T cell receptor beta chains from one specimen sequenced in a study of cytomegalovirus exposure and HLA in healthy donors. PCR used 60 Vbeta primers and 13 Jbeta primers. Sequenced by immunoSEQ multiplex PCR; TCRdb stores in-frame clones only, minus some. The table includes around 210,000 clones, around four fifths detected once. The sequenced sample consisted of PBMCs. All receptors come from a woman aged 35 to 49 in good health and CMV-seronegative.

The V call is TRBV5-1, the J call TRBJ1-1; D is ambiguous. Trimming stripped 5 bases from V and 1 base from J, with 6 bases between. This CDR3 contains 12 residues. Germline CDR1 is SGHRS and CDR2 is YFSETQ. This CDR3 is CASREANTEAFF. The CDR3 region has the DNA TGCGCCAGCAGAGAGGCGAACACTGAAGCTTTCTTT.

A word on this clone: Germline is not matched at one junction end, which may reflect a read error. V gene TRBV15 combines with J gene TRBJ1-1; no firm D call. The CDR3 has 14 amino acids. The germline V gene has CDR1 LNHNV and CDR2 YYDKDF (reference sequence). The CDR3, as DNA: TGTGCCACCAGCAGAGATCAGGTGTTAACGGAAGCTTCCTTT. It codes for CATSRDQVLTEASF.

This chain uses TRBV27 with TRBJ2-1; 7 positions agree with TRBD1. The CDR3 length is 16 residues. Germline assignment: CDR1 MNHEY and CDR2 SMNVEV (reference sequence). V shed 0 bases and J 7 bases; nucleotides not matched to a gene: 9. The CDR3 bases are TGTGCCAGCAGTTTATCGCAGGGGGTTAAGGGGAATGAGCAGTTCTTC. Its protein product is CASSLSQGVKGNEQFF.

The chain is built from TRBV6-5 and TRBJ1-1; possible D gene TRBD1, 5 bases. The V end lost 7 bases, the J end lost 1 base, and 16 bases lay between the germline ends. Germline lookup yields CDR1 MNHEY and CDR2 SVGAGI. The length of the CDR3 is 15 residues. CDR3 region: CASTSGGAANTEAFF. DNA of the CDR3: TGTGCCAGCACGAGCGGGGGAGCAGCGAACACTGAAGCTTTCTTT.

J is TRBJ1-1 and V is TRBV6-5; D remains unclear. The V end was cut by 0 bases, the J end by 7 bases, with 9 bases between. The V gene's germline CDR1 is MNHEY and CDR2 SVGAGI. The CDR3 covers 13 residues. CDR3 DNA: TGTGCCAGCAGTTACTCAGAGTTCGGTGAAGCTTTCTTT. It codes for CASSYSEFGEAFF.